A selection of T cell receptor beta chains follows, all from one sample in a study of T cells after yellow fever vaccination. TCRdb fed the 5' RACE reads into MiXCR, producing one record per CDR3 protein. The sample holds roughly 120,000 distinct CDR3 sequences; about 7% are singletons and the top ten take 2.5%. The source material was CD4+ T cells sorted from PBMCs, sampled about 10 days after the first yellow fever vaccination. Receptor source: a man in his late teens or twenties who received the YFV17D yellow fever vaccine. Each CDR3 is given with its conserved first and last residue. The D gene is left open where the match is weak. Size is stated for part of the rows, as once, few or many counts, or as a class when the clone is expanded.

D gene	clone size	V gene	J gene	CDR3 DNA	CDR3 protein
.	many	TRBV12-3/TRBV12-4	TRBJ2-3	TGTGCCAGCAGGTCCTTGGGGTCTTGGGATACGCAGTATTTT	CASRSLGSWDTQYF
TRBD2	.	TRBV11-2	TRBJ2-4	TGTGCCAGCAGCTTAGAGGGGCCGGGCGGGGGGGCCTCCAAAAACATTCAGTACTTC	CASSLEGPGGGASKNIQYF
TRBD1	many	TRBV6-6	TRBJ1-1	TGTGCCAGCAGACGGGACAGTGAAGCTTTCTTT	CASRRDSEAFF
TRBD2	.	TRBV6-5	TRBJ2-2	TGTGCCAGCAGTTATGGTAGCGGGGGGGCAAACACCGGGGAGCTGTTTTTT	CASSYGSGGANTGELFF
.	many	TRBV6-5	TRBJ1-1	TGTGCCAGCAGTTACTCTTATGGGGGCTTCACTGAAGCTTTCTTT	CASSYSYGGFTEAFF
TRBD1	.	TRBV5-5	TRBJ2-3	TGTGCCAGCAGCGGAACCGGGACAGCAAGCACAGATACGCAGTATTTT	CASSGTGTASTDTQYF
TRBD1	.	TRBV7-2	TRBJ2-5	TGTGCCAGCACCAGGACAGGGTGGAGAGAGACCCAGTACTTC	CASTRTGWRETQYF
.	many	TRBV12-3/TRBV12-4	TRBJ1-6	TGTGCCAGCAGTTTTGGTCGTCGCGGTTCACCCCTCCACTTT	CASSFGRRGSPLHF
.	many	TRBV5-1	TRBJ1-2	TGCGCCAGCAGCTTGGGGGACACCGTATCCTATGGCTACACCTTC	CASSLGDTVSYGYTF
.	many	TRBV20-1	TRBJ1-1	TGCAGTGCTCCCGGCGGGGGCCACGGTATGAGCACTGAAGCTTTCTTT	CSAPGGGHGMSTEAFF
.	.	TRBV27	TRBJ1-1	TGTGCCAGCAGGCCCCGTGGGGGCACTGAAGCTTTCTTT	CASRPRGGTEAFF
TRBD2	many	TRBV2	TRBJ2-5	TGTGCCAGCAGTTCCCGCGGGGGAGCGGGAGAGACCCAGTACTTC	CASSSRGGAGETQYF
.	many	TRBV9	TRBJ2-5	TGTGCCAGCAGCGTAGGCCTCCAAGAGACCCAGTACTTC	CASSVGLQETQYF
TRBD1	many	TRBV7-7	TRBJ1-4	TGTGCTAGCAGCCCCGGGACAGGGAGGAGAGAAAAACTGTTTTTT	CASSPGTGRREKLFF
.	many	TRBV7-2	TRBJ2-1	TGTGCCAGCAGCTTTGGGGCGCGGTCCTACAATGAGCAGTTCTTC	CASSFGARSYNEQFF
TRBD1	many	TRBV5-1	TRBJ2-5	TGCGCCAGCAGCTCAAGGACAGGGGGGGAGACCCAGTACTTC	CASSSRTGGETQYF
TRBD2	.	TRBV12-3/TRBV12-4	TRBJ2-5	TGTGCCAGCAGGTCTACTAGCGGCGGAGAGACCCAGTACTTC	CASRSTSGGETQYF
.	many	TRBV30	TRBJ1-5	TGTGCCTGGAGTGCTCCGTTTACAGGGCCTCAGCCCCAGCATTTT	CAWSAPFTGPQPQHF
TRBD1	.	TRBV4-2	TRBJ2-7	TGTGCCAGCAGCCGGACAGGCTACGAGCAGTACTTC	CASSRTGYEQYF
.	many	TRBV7-3	TRBJ2-3	TGTGCCAGCAGCCCAGGGCGGAACCCCACAGATACGCAGTATTTT	CASSPGRNPTDTQYF
.	many	TRBV12-3/TRBV12-4	TRBJ2-2	TGTGCCAGCAGAAACACCGGGGAGCTGTTTTTT	CASRNTGELFF
.	many	TRBV7-2	TRBJ1-3	TGTGCCAGCAGCTTAGGAGGGACGGTCTCTGGAAACACCATATATTTT	CASSLGGTVSGNTIYF
.	many	TRBV20-1	TRBJ2-4	TGCAGTGCTGACTCCGGGGCCAAAAACATTCAGTACTTC	CSADSGAKNIQYF
.	many	TRBV7-8	TRBJ2-1	TGTGCCAGCAGCCTTGGACCCTACAATGAGCAGTTCTTC	CASSLGPYNEQFF
TRBD1	many	TRBV11-3	TRBJ2-3	TGTGCCAGCAGCTTAGAGGGGACAGGGGCCGCAGATACGCAGTATTTT	CASSLEGTGAADTQYF
.	many	TRBV6-1	TRBJ1-1	TGTGCCAGCCTGCCCATGAACACTGAAGCTTTCTTT	CASLPMNTEAFF
TRBD2	many	TRBV7-2	TRBJ2-3	TGTGCCAGCAGCTTAAGGACTAGCGGGGGCACAGATACGCAGTATTTT	CASSLRTSGGTDTQYF
.	many	TRBV29-1	TRBJ1-1	TGCAGCGTTGAACACACTGAAGCTTTCTTT	CSVEHTEAFF
.	many	TRBV6-5	TRBJ1-6	TGTGCCAGCACCCCAGATGGGAATTCACCCCTCCACTTT	CASTPDGNSPLHF
.	many	TRBV6-5	TRBJ1-2	TGTGCCAGCGGATCCTGGCGAGGCGGTGGCTACACCTTC	CASGSWRGGGYTF
TRBD2	many	TRBV7-2	TRBJ2-3	TGTGCCAGCAGCCTTAATAGCGGGGCCTCAGATACGCAGTATTTT	CASSLNSGASDTQYF
.	many	TRBV12-3/TRBV12-4	TRBJ2-7	TGTGCCAGCAGTCCTCGCCGGGAACTCCTAGACGAGCAGTACTTC	CASSPRRELLDEQYF
.	many	TRBV20-1	TRBJ1-2	TGCAGTGCCCGGCGCCGGGAGGGCGGGGACGGCTACACCTTC	CSARRREGGDGYTF
.	many	TRBV7-2	TRBJ1-2	TGTGCCAGCAGCTTATCTACAGCTAACTATGGCTACACCTTC	CASSLSTANYGYTF
.	many	TRBV5-1	TRBJ2-2	TGCGCCAGCAGCTCTCGGACAGTCGCGAACACCGGGGAGCTGTTTTTT	CASSSRTVANTGELFF
TRBD2	many	TRBV10-3	TRBJ2-1	TGTGCCATCAAGCCCCAACTAGCGGGGGGGCGCGAAAATGAGCAGTTCTTC	CAIKPQLAGGRENEQFF
.	many	TRBV12-3/TRBV12-4	TRBJ1-1	TGTGCCAGCAGCCCGGTTGGGGCGAACACTGAAGCTTTCTTT	CASSPVGANTEAFF
.	many	TRBV7-3	TRBJ1-6	TGTGCCAGCAGCTTAACGTTTGATTCACCCCTCCACTTT	CASSLTFDSPLHF
TRBD1	many	TRBV12-3/TRBV12-4	TRBJ2-2	TGTGCCAGCAGTTGGACAGGTCCCGGGGAGCTGTTTTTT	CASSWTGPGELFF
.	.	TRBV12-3/TRBV12-4	TRBJ2-6	TGTGCCAGCAGTTCAGGCTATGGGGATGGGGCCAACGTCCTGACTTTC	CASSSGYGDGANVLTF
.	many	TRBV20-1	TRBJ2-5	TGCAGTGCTAGAAGGGTTCAAGAGACCCAGTACTTC	CSARRVQETQYF
TRBD1	many	TRBV5-1	TRBJ2-1	TGCGCCAGCAGCTTGGAGGGGACAGGGTACAATGAGCAGTTCTTC	CASSLEGTGYNEQFF